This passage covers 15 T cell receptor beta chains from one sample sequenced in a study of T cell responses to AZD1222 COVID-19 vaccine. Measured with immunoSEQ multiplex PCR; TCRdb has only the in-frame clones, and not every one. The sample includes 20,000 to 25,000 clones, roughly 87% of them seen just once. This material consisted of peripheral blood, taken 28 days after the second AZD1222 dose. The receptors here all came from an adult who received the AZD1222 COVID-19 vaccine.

The CDR3 here is CASRVQGLSAEAFF. CDR3 DNA sequence: TGTGCCAGCAGAGTACAGGGCCTCAGCGCTGAAGCTTTCTTT. The genes are TRBV28 and TRBJ1-1; possible D gene TRBD1, 6 bases. Looked up from germline, CDR1 is MDHEN and CDR2 is SYDVKM. The CDR3 covers 14 residues. The V gene lost 6 bases and the J gene lost 6 bases, with 17 bases spanning the gap.

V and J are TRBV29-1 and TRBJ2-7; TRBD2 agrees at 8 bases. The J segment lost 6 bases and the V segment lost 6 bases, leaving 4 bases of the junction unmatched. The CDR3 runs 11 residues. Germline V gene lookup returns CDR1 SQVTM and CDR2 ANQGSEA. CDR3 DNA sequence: TGCAGCGTCGGGACTAGTAGCGAGCAGTACTTC. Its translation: CSVGTSSEQYF.

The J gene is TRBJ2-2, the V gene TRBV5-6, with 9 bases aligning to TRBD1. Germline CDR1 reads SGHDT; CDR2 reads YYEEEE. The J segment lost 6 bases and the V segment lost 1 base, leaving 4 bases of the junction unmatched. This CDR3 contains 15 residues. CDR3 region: CASSLPGQGAGELFF. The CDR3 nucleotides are TGTGCCAGCAGCTTGCCGGGACAGGGTGCCGGGGAGCTGTTTTTT.

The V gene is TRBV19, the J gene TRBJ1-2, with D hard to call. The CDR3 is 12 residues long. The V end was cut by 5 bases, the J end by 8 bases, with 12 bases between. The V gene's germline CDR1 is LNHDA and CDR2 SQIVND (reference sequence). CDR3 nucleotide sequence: TGTGCCAGTAGTCGGCAGGTCTACGGCTACACCTTC. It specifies CASSRQVYGYTF. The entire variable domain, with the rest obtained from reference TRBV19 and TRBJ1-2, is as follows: DGGITQSPKYLFRKEGQNVTLSCEQNLNHDAMYWYRQDPGQGLRLIYYSQIVNDFQKGDIAEGYSVSREKKESFPLTVTSAQKNPTAFYLCASSRQVYGYTFGSGTRLTVV.

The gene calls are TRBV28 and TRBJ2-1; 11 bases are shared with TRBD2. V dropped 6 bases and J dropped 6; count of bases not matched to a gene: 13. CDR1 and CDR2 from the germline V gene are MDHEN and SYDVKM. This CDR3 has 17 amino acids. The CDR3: CASSPFPIAGGTNEQFF. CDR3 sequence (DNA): TGTGCCAGCAGCCCCTTCCCTATAGCGGGAGGGACCAATGAGCAGTTCTTC. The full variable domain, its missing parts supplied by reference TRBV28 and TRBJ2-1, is DVKVTQSSRYLVKRTGEKVFLECVQDMDHENMFWYRQDPGLGLRLIYFSYDVKMKEKGDIPEGYSVSREKKERFSLILESASTNQTSMYLCASSPFPIAGGTNEQFFGPGTRLTVL.

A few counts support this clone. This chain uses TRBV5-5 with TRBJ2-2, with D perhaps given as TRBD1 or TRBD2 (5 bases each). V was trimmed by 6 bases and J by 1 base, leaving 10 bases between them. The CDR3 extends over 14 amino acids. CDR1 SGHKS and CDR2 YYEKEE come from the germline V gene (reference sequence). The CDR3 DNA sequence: TGTGCCAGCACCCGGGACCGGAACACCGGGGAGCTGTTTTTT. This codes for CASTRDRNTGELFF.

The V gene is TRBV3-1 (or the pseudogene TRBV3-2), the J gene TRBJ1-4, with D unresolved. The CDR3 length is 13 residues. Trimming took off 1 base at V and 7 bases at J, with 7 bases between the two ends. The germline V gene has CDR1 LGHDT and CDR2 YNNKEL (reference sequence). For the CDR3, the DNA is TGTGCCAGCAGCCAAGGACGTTTTGAAAAACTGTTTTTT. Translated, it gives CASSQGRFEKLFF.

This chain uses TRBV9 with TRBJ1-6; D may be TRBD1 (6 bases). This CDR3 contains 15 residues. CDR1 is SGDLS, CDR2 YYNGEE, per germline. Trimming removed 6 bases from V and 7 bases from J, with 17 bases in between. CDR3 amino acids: CASTRAPGENSPLHF. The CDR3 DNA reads TGTGCCAGCACCAGGGCCCCAGGGGAGAATTCACCCCTCCACTTT.

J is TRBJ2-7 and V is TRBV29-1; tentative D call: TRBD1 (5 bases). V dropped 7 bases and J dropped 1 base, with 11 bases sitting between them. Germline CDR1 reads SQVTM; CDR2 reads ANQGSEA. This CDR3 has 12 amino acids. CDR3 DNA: TGCAGCGCAGGGATGAGGTCCTACGAGCAGTACTTC. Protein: CSAGMRSYEQYF.

The CDR3 DNA follows: TGCGCCAGCAGCTTGGCGCCAGACCCTCGTAATTCACCCCTCCACTTT. The encoded protein is CASSLAPDPRNSPLHF. This rearrangement joins TRBV5-1 to TRBJ1-6; the D is unclear. Trimming cost V 0 bases and J 6 bases, with 13 bases left between them. Germline-derived CDR1 and CDR2 are SGHRS and YFSETQ. The CDR3 has 16 residues. The variable domain in full, completed from reference TRBV5-1 and TRBJ1-6, reads KAGVTQTPRYLIKTRGQQVTLSCSPISGHRSVSWYQQTPGQGLQFLFEYFSETQRNKGNFPGRFSGRQFSNSRSEMNVSTLELGDSALYLCASSLAPDPRNSPLHFGNGTRLTVT.

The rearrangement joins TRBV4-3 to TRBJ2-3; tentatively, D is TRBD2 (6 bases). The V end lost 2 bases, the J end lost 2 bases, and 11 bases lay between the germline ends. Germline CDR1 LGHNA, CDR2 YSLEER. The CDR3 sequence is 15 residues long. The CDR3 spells CASSQRRENTDTQYF. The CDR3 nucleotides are TGCGCCAGCAGCCAAAGGAGGGAGAACACAGATACGCAGTATTTT.

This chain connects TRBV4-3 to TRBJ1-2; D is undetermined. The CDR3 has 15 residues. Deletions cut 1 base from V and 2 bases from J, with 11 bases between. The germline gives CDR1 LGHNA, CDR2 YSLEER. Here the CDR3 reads CASSQGEGVNYGYTF. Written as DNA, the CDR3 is TGCGCCAGCAGCCAAGGGGAGGGAGTAAACTATGGCTACACCTTC.

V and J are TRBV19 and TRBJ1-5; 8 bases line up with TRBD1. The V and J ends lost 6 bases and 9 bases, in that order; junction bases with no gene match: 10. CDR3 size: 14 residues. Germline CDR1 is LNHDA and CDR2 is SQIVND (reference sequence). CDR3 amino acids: CASRGGQGAGPQHF. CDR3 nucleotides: TGTGCCAGTAGGGGTGGACAGGGAGCGGGGCCCCAGCATTTT. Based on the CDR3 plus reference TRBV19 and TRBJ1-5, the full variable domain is DGGITQSPKYLFRKEGQNVTLSCEQNLNHDAMYWYRQDPGQGLRLIYYSQIVNDFQKGDIAEGYSVSREKKESFPLTVTSAQKNPTAFYLCASRGGQGAGPQHFGDGTRLSIL.

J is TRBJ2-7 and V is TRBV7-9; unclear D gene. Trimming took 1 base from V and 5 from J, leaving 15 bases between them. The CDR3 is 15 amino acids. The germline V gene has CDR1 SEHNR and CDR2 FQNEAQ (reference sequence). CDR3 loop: CASSLDLRTVDEQYF. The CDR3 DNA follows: TGTGCCAGCAGCTTAGATCTCAGGACCGTGGACGAGCAGTACTTC. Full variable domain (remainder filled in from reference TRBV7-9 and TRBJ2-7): DTGVSQNPRHKITKRGQNVTFRCDPISEHNRLYWYRQTLGQGPEFLTYFQNEAQLEKSRLLSDRFSAERPKGSFSTLEIQRTEQGDSAMYLCASSLDLRTVDEQYFGPGTRLTVT.

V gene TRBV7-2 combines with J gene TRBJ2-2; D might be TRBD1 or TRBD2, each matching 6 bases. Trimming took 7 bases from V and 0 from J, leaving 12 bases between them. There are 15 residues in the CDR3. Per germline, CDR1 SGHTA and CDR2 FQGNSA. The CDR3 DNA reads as TGTGCCAGCATCCCGGGGGCAACGAACACCGGGGAGCTGTTTTTT. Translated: CASIPGATNTGELFF.